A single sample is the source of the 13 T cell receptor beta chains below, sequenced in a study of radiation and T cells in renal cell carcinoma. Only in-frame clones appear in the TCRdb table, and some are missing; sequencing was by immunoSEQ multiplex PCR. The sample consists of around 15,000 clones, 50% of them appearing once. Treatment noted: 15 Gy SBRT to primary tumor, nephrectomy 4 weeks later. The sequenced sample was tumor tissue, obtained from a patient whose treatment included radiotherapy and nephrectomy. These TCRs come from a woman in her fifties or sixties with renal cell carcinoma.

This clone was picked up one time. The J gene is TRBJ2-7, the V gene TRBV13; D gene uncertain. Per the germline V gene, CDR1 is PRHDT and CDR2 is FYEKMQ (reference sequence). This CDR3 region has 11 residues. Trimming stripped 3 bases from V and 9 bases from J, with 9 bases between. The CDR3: CASSFGPGQYF. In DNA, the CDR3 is TGTGCCAGCAGCTTCGGGCCCGGGCAGTACTTC.

In DNA, the CDR3 is TGTGCCTGGGGCAGGAGCAACACTGAAGCTTTCTTT. The encoded protein is CAWGRSNTEAFF. This chain links TRBV30 with TRBJ1-1; D call uncertain. The germline V gene encodes CDR1 GTSNPN and CDR2 SVGIG (reference sequence). This CDR3 has 12 residues. V shed 5 bases and J shed 2 bases, with 9 bases lying between them.

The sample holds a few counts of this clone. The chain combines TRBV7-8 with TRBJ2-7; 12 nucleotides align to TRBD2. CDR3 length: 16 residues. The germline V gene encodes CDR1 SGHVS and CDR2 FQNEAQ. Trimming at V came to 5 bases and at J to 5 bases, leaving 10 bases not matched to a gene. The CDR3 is CASSTRLAGDKNEQYF. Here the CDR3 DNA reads TGTGCCAGCAGCACCAGACTAGCGGGGGATAAGAACGAGCAGTACTTC.

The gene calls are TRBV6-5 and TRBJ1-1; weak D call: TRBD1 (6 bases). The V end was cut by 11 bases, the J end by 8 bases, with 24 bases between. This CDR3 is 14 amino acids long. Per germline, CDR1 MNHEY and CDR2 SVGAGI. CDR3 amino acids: CAHLGDLGRGEAFF. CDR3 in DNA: TGTGCCCACCTAGGAGACCTGGGGAGGGGGGAAGCTTTCTTT.

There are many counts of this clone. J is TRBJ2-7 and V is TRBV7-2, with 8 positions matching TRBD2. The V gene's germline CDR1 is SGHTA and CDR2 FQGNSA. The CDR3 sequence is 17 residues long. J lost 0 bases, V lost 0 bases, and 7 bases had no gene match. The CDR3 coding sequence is TGTGCCAGCAGCTTAGCGGATCTCGCGGGGGGCTCCTACGAGCAGTACTTC. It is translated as CASSLADLAGGSYEQYF.

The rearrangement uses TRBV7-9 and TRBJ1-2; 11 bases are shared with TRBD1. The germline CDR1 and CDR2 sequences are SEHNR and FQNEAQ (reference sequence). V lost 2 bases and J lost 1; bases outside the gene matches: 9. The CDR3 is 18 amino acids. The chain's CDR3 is CASSLQGDRGYVNYGYTF. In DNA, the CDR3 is TGTGCCAGCAGCTTACAAGGGGACAGGGGGTACGTTAACTATGGCTACACCTTC.

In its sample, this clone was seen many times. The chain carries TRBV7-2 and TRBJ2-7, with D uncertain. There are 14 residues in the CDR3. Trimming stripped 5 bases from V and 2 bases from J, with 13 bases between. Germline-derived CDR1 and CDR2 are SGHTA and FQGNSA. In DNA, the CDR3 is TGTGCCAGCAGCCTGTTTGCTTCGGCCTACGAGCAGTACTTC. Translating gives CASSLFASAYEQYF.

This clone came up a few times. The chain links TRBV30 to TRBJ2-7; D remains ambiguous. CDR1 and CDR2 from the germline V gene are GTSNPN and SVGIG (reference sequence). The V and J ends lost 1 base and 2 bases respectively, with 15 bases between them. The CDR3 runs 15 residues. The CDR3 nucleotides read TGTGCCTGGAGTGAGGCCAGCCATGGCCCCTACGAGCAGTACTTC. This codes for CAWSEASHGPYEQYF.

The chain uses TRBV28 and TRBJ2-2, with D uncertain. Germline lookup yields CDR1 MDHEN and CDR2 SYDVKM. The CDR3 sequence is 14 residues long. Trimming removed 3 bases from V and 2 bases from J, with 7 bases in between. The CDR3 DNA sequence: TGTGCCAGCAGTTTCGGCCGCAACACCGGGGAGCTGTTTTTT. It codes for CASSFGRNTGELFF. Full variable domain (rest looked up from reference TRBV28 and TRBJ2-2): DVKVTQSSRYLVKRTGEKVFLECVQDMDHENMFWYRQDPGLGLRLIYFSYDVKMKEKGDIPEGYSVSREKKERFSLILESASTNQTSMYLCASSFGRNTGELFFGEGSRLTVL.

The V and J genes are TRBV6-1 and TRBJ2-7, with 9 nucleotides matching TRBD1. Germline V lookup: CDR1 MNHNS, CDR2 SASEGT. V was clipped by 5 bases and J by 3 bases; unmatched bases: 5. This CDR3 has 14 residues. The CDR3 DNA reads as TGTGCCAGCAGTCGGACAGGGGAAAACTACGAGCAGTACTTC. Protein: CASSRTGENYEQYF.

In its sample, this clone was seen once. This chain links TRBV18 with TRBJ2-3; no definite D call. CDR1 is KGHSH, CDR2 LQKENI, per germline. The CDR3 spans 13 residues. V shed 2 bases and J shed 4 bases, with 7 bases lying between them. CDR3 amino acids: CASSPEVADTQYF. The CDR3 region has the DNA TGTGCCAGCTCACCAGAGGTGGCAGATACGCAGTATTTT.

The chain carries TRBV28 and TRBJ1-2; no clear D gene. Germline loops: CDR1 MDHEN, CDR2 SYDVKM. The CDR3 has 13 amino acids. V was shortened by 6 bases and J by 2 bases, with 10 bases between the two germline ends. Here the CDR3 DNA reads TGTGCCAGCAGGTCACCTACGAACTATGGCTACACCTTC. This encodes CASRSPTNYGYTF.

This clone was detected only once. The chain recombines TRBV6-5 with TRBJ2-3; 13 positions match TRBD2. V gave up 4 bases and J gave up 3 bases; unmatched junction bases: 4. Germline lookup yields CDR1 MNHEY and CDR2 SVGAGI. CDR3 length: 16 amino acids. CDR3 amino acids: CASSSRTSGGTDTQYF. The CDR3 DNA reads TGTGCCAGCAGTTCCCGGACTAGCGGGGGAACAGATACGCAGTATTTT.